This T cell receptor (beta chain) was observed in a study of blood T cells in healthy people across ages. Study-wide results and limits: Significant beta diversity loss was already apparent by age about 42, declining roughly linearly.

Sample donors were healthy Caucasian individuals that came from Russia, aged roughly 6 to 95. This clonotype was counted between two and nine times. Its specificity is unknown. V dropped 0 bases and J dropped 12 bases, with 16 bases sitting between them. Germline CDR1 and CDR2: SGHRS and YFSETQ. This CDR3 contains 14 residues. A J-beta primer mix and a sample-barcoded 5' primer were used in a second PCR of about 7 to 11 cycles. In TCRdb, the 5' RACE reads were re-called with MiXCR into one record per CDR3 protein. The sample records 800,000 to 900,000 distinct CDR3 sequences, around 62% being singletons.

This chain links TRBV5-1 with TRBJ2-1; D is perhaps TRBD2 (6 bases). The receptor comes from a man aged 25 to 40 in good health. Sequenced: blood. As DNA, the CDR3 is TGCGCCAGCAGCTTGGATAAACGGGACTTAAGGCAGTTCTTC. Amino acids: CASSLDKRDLRQFF.